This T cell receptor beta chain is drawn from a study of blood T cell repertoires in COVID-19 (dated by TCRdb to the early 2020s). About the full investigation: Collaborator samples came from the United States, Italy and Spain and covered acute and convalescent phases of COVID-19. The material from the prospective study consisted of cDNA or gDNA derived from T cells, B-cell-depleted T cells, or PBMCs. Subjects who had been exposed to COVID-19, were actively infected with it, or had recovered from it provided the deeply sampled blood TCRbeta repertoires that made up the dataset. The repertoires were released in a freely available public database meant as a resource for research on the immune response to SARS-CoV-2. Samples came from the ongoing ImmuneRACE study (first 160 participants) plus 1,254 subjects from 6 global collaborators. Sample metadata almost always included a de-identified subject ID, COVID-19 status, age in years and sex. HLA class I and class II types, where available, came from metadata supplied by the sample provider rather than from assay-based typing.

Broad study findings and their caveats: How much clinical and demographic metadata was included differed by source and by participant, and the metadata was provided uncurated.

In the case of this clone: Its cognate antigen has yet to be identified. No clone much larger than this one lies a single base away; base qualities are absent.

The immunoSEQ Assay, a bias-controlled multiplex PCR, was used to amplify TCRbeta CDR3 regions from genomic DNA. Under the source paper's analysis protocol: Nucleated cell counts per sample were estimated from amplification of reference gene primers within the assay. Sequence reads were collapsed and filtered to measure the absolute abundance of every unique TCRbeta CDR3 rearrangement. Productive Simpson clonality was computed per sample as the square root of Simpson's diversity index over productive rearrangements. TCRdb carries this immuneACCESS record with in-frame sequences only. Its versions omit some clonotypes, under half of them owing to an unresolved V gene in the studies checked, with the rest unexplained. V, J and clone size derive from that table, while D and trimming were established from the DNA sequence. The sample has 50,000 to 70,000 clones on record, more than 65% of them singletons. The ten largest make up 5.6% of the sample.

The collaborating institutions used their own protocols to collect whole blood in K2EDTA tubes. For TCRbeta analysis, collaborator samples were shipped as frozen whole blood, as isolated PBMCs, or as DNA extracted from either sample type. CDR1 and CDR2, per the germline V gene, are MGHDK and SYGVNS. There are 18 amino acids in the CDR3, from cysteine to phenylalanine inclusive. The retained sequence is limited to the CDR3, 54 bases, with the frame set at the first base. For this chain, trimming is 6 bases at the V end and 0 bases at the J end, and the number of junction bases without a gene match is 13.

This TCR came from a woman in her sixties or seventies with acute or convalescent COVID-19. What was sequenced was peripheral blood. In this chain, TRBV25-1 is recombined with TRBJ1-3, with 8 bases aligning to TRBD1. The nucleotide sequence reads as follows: TGTGCCAGCAGATCCTTCCCAGGGGGCTTGGACTCTGGAAACACCATATATTTT. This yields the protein CASRSFPGGLDSGNTIYF.